This T cell receptor beta chain was captured in a study of blood T cell repertoires in COVID-19. Germline-derived CDR1 and CDR2 are LGHNT and FRNRAP. Losses at the gene ends were 7 bases for V and 5 bases for J; bases not matched to a gene: 8. The CDR3 contains 16 residues. The repertoire was sequenced with immunoSEQ multiplex PCR; TCRdb's copy has only in-frame clones and lacks some. The sample has about 67,000 clones; over 80% are singletons. This TCR was sampled from a man aged 50 or older with active COVID-19. The sequencing input was peripheral blood. The chain carries TRBV12-5 and TRBJ2-1; 13 nucleotides align to TRBD2. The CDR3 DNA follows: TGTGCTAGTGCCCAGACTAGCGGGGGGTTCCACAATGAGCAGTTCTTC. Its translation: CASAQTSGGFHNEQFF.